The clone carrying this TCR beta chain has just one count. The source of the sample is a study of blood T cell repertoires in COVID-19. The protocol was immunoSEQ multiplex PCR, while the TCRdb copy is restricted to in-frame clones and leaves out a portion. The repertoire holds 100,000 to 120,000 clones, with about four fifths as singletons. Germline CDR1 MNHEY, CDR2 SMNVEV (reference sequence). The V gene end was trimmed by 9 bases and the J gene end by 1 base; junction bases not matched to a gene: 8. The CDR3 loop spans 17 amino acids. Material for sequencing was peripheral blood. The receptor was isolated from an elderly woman with acute or convalescent COVID-19. The chain couples TRBV27 to TRBJ2-2; 13 bases line up with TRBD2. CDR3 bases: TGTGCCAGTCAAAGGACTAGCGGGAGAGTGAACACCGGGGAGCTGTTTTTT. Its protein product is CASQRTSGRVNTGELFF.